The rows below give T cell receptor beta chains drawn from one sample of a study of technical replicates of blood from several donors. The assay was immunoSEQ multiplex PCR, and TCRdb's table has in-frame clones only and misses some. The repertoire holds around 60,000 clones, with 85% to 95% as singletons. The sequenced sample consisted of PBMCs. Every receptor here comes from a human donor in good health. Some clones in this sample may be carry-over from other donors' samples. Both conserved end residues are part of each CDR3. D genes are given only for firm matches. Expanded clones are given a class, and other clones once, few, many or no size at all.

v_call	j_call	d_call	clone_size	cdr3_aa	cdr3_nt
TRBV5-3	TRBJ1-2	-	-	CARSSDTGGHGYTF	TGTGCCAGAAGCTCCGATACTGGGGGCCATGGCTACACCTTC
TRBV13	TRBJ2-2	-	-	CASSLSGFGHTTGELFF	TGTGCCAGCAGCTTATCAGGGTTTGGTCACACCACCGGGGAGCTGTTTTTT
TRBV19	TRBJ2-1	-	-	CASSTRASDSSYNEQFF	TGTGCCAGTAGTACCCGAGCTAGCGACAGCTCCTACAATGAGCAGTTCTTC
TRBV19	TRBJ2-3	TRBD2	once	CATRSGETLTDTQYF	TGTGCCACCAGAAGCGGGGAGACCCTCACAGATACGCAGTATTTT
TRBV4-2	TRBJ1-3	TRBD1	-	CASSHPRGQGSGNTIYF	TGTGCCAGCAGCCACCCTAGGGGACAGGGGTCCGGAAACACCATATATTTT
TRBV5-6	TRBJ2-1	-	few	CASSSPYSSSYNEQFF	TGTGCCAGCAGCTCCCCCTACTCGAGCTCCTACAATGAGCAGTTCTTC
TRBV19	TRBJ1-1	TRBD1	-	CASSTGQGKGTEAFF	TGTGCCAGTAGTACGGGACAGGGAAAGGGGACTGAAGCTTTCTTT
TRBV7-9	TRBJ2-7	TRBD2	once	CASSLTSGANYEQYF	TGTGCCAGCAGCCTGACTAGCGGGGCTAACTACGAGCAGTACTTC
TRBV4-1	TRBJ2-2	-	-	CASSQAPGLTGELFF	TGCGCCAGCAGCCAAGCTCCAGGGTTAACCGGGGAGCTGTTTTTT
TRBV5-6	TRBJ2-6	-	-	CASSLDQAYVLTF	TGTGCCAGCAGCTTGGATCAGGCGTACGTCCTGACTTTC
TRBV4-3	TRBJ1-2	-	-	CASSPNGGWTSAGYTF	TGCGCCAGCAGCCCCAACGGAGGCTGGACGTCGGCTGGCTACACCTTC
TRBV5-6	TRBJ2-5	-	-	CASSLVAGYSQETQYF	TGTGCCAGCAGCTTGGTTGCGGGTTACAGCCAAGAGACCCAGTACTTC
TRBV7-2	TRBJ2-3	TRBD1	-	CASSRSPGQGTDTQYF	TGTGCCAGCAGCCGCTCGCCAGGACAGGGAACAGATACGCAGTATTTT
TRBV4-3	TRBJ2-1	TRBD2	-	CASSQEPAGQYNEQFF	TGCGCCAGCAGCCAAGAACCAGCGGGGCAATACAATGAGCAGTTCTTC
TRBV12-5	TRBJ1-1	TRBD1	-	CASGLTRGLFF	TGTGCTAGTGGCCTTACCAGGGGGCTTTTCTTT
TRBV5-1	TRBJ1-2	TRBD1	-	CASSLAGQNYGYTF	TGCGCCAGCAGCTTGGCGGGACAGAACTATGGCTACACCTTC
TRBV4-1	TRBJ1-5	-	once	CASSRTGNSNQPQHF	TGCGCCAGCAGCCGGACCGGGAATAGCAATCAGCCCCAGCATTTT
TRBV5-3	TRBJ2-3	-	medium-sized	CARSTDGGPGDTQYF	TGTGCCAGAAGCACAGACGGGGGGCCCGGAGATACGCAGTATTTT
TRBV29-1	TRBJ2-5	TRBD2	-	CSGAGLAGGTRETQYF	TGCAGCGGGGCCGGGCTAGCGGGAGGGACCCGGGAGACCCAGTACTTC
TRBV15	TRBJ1-1	-	-	CATSRDELWGGTEAFF	TGTGCCACCAGCAGAGACGAATTATGGGGAGGGACTGAAGCTTTCTTT
TRBV4-3	TRBJ2-3	TRBD2	few	CASSQDGLAGVPLEDTQYF	TGCGCCAGCAGCCAAGATGGACTAGCGGGGGTGCCCCTTGAAGATACGCAGTATTTT
TRBV30	TRBJ1-1	-	few	CASGEAAEAFF	TGTGCCAGCGGGGAGGCGGCTGAAGCTTTCTTT
TRBV10-3	TRBJ2-2	TRBD1	-	CAISEVVGTGATGELFF	TGTGCCATCAGTGAGGTAGTTGGGACAGGAGCCACCGGGGAGCTGTTTTTT
TRBV5-1	TRBJ2-2	-	-	CASSLEVSGAHTGELFF	TGCGCCAGCAGCTTGGAAGTCTCAGGGGCTCACACCGGGGAGCTGTTTTTT
TRBV7-7	TRBJ2-1	TRBD2	-	CASSLATGGQGTEQFF	TGTGCCAGCAGCTTAGCGACGGGGGGGCAGGGGACTGAGCAGTTCTTC
TRBV2	TRBJ2-1	TRBD2	many	CASSGREFPNEQFF	TGTGCCAGCAGCGGGAGGGAATTCCCCAATGAGCAGTTCTTC
TRBV7-9	TRBJ2-1	TRBD2	-	CASSLTGGPPEQFF	TGTGCCAGCAGCTTGACGGGGGGGCCCCCTGAGCAGTTCTTC
TRBV7-2	TRBJ1-2	-	once	CASSLFSRGFRGLDGYTF	TGTGCCAGCAGCTTATTCAGTCGAGGTTTCAGGGGCCTCGATGGCTACACCTTC
TRBV5-8	TRBJ2-3	-	-	CASSFGGRRADTQYF	TGTGCCAGCAGCTTCGGGGGACGAAGGGCAGATACGCAGTATTTT
TRBV29-1	TRBJ1-1	-	-	CSVEGHGGRGNTEAFF	TGCAGCGTTGAGGGTCATGGGGGCAGGGGGAACACTGAAGCTTTCTTT
TRBV7-3	TRBJ2-3	TRBD2	-	CASSLSAGTRYYTDTQYF	TGTGCCAGCAGCCTATCGGCCGGGACTAGATACTACACAGATACGCAGTATTTT
TRBV30	TRBJ1-4	-	-	CAWSSPGADEKLFF	TGTGCCTGGAGTAGCCCAGGGGCAGACGAAAAACTGTTTTTT
TRBV30	TRBJ2-3	TRBD2	-	CAYNLAGVDTQYF	TGTGCCTACAACCTAGCGGGAGTTGATACGCAGTATTTT
TRBV7-9	TRBJ1-5	TRBD1	-	CASSSSGGSQHF	TGTGCCAGCAGCTCTTCAGGGGGGTCCCAGCATTTT
TRBV5-6	TRBJ2-5	-	-	CASSLTVNQETQYF	TGTGCCAGCAGCTTGACAGTTAACCAAGAGACCCAGTACTTC
TRBV15	TRBJ2-7	TRBD1	-	CATGQGAAEQYF	TGTGCCACCGGACAGGGGGCGGCCGAGCAGTACTTC
TRBV2	TRBJ1-2	-	-	CASSALGGTGSGYTF	TGTGCCAGCAGCGCGCTTGGTGGGACTGGGAGTGGCTACACCTTC
TRBV7-9	TRBJ2-7	-	-	CASSQWGLRNEQYF	TGTGCCAGCAGCCAATGGGGGCTTAGAAACGAGCAGTACTTC
TRBV6-5	TRBJ2-7	TRBD2	-	CASTSGATYEQYF	TGTGCCAGCACTAGCGGGGCGACCTACGAGCAGTACTTC
TRBV7-2	TRBJ2-5	-	-	CASSLVLLSPETQYF	TGTGCCAGCAGCTTAGTACTACTATCCCCAGAGACCCAGTACTTC
TRBV19	TRBJ1-1	-	-	CASTPGDRQNTEAFF	TGTGCCAGTACCCCAGGAGACAGACAGAACACTGAAGCTTTCTTT
TRBV29-1	TRBJ1-2	-	-	CSAGGLGDGYTF	TGCAGCGCCGGTGGGTTGGGCGATGGCTACACCTTC
TRBV27	TRBJ1-4	TRBD1	-	CASSLRGQAEKLFF	TGTGCCAGCAGTCTCCGGGGACAGGCAGAAAAACTGTTTTTT
TRBV7-6	TRBJ1-4	-	-	CASSSQDQGEKLFF	TGTGCCAGCAGCTCCCAGGACCAGGGGGAAAAACTGTTTTTT
TRBV6-5	TRBJ2-1	TRBD2	-	CASSSRTSGKNEQFF	TGTGCCAGCAGTTCACGGACTAGCGGTAAGAATGAGCAGTTCTTC
TRBV6-6	TRBJ2-5	TRBD2	-	CASNGGLAGKTQYF	TGTGCCAGCAATGGAGGACTAGCGGGTAAAACCCAGTACTTC
TRBV18	TRBJ1-6	TRBD1	-	CASSMRQGTDSPLHF	TGTGCCAGCTCGATGCGACAGGGGACGGATTCACCCCTCCACTTT
TRBV6-1	TRBJ1-1	TRBD1	once	CASSAPTGTGNTEAFF	TGTGCCAGCAGTGCACCGACCGGGACAGGGAACACTGAAGCTTTCTTT
TRBV12-5	TRBJ1-6	-	-	CASGWGAPLHF	TGTGCTAGTGGTTGGGGCGCACCCCTCCACTTT
TRBV4-3	TRBJ1-2	-	-	CASSQIPGQSGYGYTF	TGCGCCAGCAGCCAAATTCCGGGACAATCGGGCTATGGCTACACCTTC